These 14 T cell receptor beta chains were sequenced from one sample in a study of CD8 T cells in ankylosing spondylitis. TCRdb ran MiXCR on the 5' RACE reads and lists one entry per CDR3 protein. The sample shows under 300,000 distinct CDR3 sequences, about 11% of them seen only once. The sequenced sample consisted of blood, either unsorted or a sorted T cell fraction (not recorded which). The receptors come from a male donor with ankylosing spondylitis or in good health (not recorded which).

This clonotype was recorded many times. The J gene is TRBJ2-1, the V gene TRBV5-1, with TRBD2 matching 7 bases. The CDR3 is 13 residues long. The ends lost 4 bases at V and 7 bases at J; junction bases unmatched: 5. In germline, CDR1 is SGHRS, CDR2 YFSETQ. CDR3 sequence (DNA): TGCGCCAGCAGCCAGCGGGGCATAAATGAGCAGTTCTTC. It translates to CASSQRGINEQFF.

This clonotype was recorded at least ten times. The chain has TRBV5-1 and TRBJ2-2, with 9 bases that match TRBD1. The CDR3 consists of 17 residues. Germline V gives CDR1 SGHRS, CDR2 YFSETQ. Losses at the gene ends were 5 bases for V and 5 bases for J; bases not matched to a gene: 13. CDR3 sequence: CASRMGQGGFKTGELFF. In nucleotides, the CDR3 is TGCGCCAGCAGGATGGGACAGGGTGGGTTCAAGACCGGGGAGCTGTTTTTT.

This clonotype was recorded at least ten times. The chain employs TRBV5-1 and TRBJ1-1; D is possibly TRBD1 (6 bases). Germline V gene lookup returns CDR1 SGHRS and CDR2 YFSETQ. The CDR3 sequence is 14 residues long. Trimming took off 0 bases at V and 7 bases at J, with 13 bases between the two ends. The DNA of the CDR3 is TGCGCCAGCAGCTTGGCGGACAGACTTAATGAAGCTTTCTTT. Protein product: CASSLADRLNEAFF.

The CDR3 here is CASRLPGQGDTGELFF. Here the CDR3 DNA reads TGTGCCAGCAGACTTCCGGGACAGGGGGACACCGGGGAGCTGTTTTTT. The chain is built from TRBV7-9 and TRBJ2-2, with 11 bases that match TRBD1. CDR1 is SEHNR, CDR2 FQNEAQ, per germline (reference sequence). The CDR3 is made up of 16 amino acids. V lost 6 bases, J lost 3 bases, and 6 bases stayed unmatched.

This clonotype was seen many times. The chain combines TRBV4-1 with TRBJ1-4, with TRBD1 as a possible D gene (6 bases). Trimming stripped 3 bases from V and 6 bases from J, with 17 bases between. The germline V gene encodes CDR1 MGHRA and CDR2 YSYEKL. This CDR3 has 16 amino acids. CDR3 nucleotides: TGCGCCAGCAGCCACCCAGTGGGGGCCTACGATGAAAAACTGTTTTTT. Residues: CASSHPVGAYDEKLFF.

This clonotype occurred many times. CDR3 nucleotides: TGCGCCAGCAGCCCAATGAACAGGGATACAGATACGCAGTATTTT. The encoded protein is CASSPMNRDTDTQYF. The chain uses TRBV5-1 and TRBJ2-3; the D gene is possibly TRBD1 (6 bases). CDR1 SGHRS and CDR2 YFSETQ come from the germline V gene. The CDR3 covers 15 residues. Trimming left V 4 bases short and J 3 bases short, with 15 bases between.

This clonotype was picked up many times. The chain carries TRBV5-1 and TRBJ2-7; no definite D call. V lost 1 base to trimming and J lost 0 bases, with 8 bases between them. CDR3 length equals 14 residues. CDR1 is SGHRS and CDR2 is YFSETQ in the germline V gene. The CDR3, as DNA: TGCGCCAGCAGCTTGTCTGGGGACTCCTACGAGCAGTACTTC. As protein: CASSLSGDSYEQYF.

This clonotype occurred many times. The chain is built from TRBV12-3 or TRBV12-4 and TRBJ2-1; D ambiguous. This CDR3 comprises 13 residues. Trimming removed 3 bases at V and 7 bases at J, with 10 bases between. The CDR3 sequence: CASSFAKRNEQFF. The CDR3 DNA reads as TGTGCCAGCAGTTTTGCGAAGCGTAATGAGCAGTTCTTC.

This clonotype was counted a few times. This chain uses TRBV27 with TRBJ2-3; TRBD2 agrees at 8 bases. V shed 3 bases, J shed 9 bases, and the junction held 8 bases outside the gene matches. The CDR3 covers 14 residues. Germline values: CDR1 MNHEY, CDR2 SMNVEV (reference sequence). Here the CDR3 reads CASSFSRGASTQYF. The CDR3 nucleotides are TGTGCCAGCAGTTTTTCGCGGGGGGCAAGCACGCAGTATTTT.

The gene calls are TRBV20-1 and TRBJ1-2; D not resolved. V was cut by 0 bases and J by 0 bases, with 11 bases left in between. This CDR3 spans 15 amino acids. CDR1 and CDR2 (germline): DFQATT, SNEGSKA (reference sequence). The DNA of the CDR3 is TGCAGTGCTAGAGACGTCAGACAAGCTAACTATGGCTACACCTTC. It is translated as CSARDVRQANYGYTF.

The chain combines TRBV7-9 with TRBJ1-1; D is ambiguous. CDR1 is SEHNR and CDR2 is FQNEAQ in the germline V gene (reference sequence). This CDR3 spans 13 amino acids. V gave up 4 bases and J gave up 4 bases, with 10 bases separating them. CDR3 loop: CASSSQSSTEAFF. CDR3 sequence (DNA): TGTGCCAGCAGCTCCCAGTCGAGCACTGAAGCTTTCTTT.

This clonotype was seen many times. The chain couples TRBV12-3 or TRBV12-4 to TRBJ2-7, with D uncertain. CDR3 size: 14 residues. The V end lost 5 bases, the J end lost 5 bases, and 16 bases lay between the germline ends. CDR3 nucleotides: TGTGCCAGCAGTCCTCACCCAGTTTCCCACGAGCAGTACTTC. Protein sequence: CASSPHPVSHEQYF.

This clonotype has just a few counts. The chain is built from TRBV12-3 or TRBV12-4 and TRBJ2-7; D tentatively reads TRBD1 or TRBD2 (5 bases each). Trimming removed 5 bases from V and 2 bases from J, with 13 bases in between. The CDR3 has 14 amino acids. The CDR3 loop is CASSPNGGAYEQYF. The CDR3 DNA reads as TGTGCCAGCAGTCCAAATGGGGGAGCCTACGAGCAGTACTTC.

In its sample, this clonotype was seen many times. The CDR3 reads CSASYGTKLWWPQHF. DNA of the CDR3: TGCAGTGCTAGCTACGGGACCAAACTCTGGTGGCCCCAGCATTTT. The chain is built from TRBV20-1 and TRBJ1-5; weak D call: TRBD1 (5 bases). Germline loops: CDR1 DFQATT, CDR2 SNEGSKA (reference sequence). CDR3 length: 15 amino acids. V lost 3 bases to trimming and J lost 9 bases, with 21 bases between them.